The clone carrying this T cell receptor beta chain was detected only a few times. Its target is unknown. The 5'RACE method, run with constant-segment primers, produced TCR alpha and TCR beta cDNA libraries (carrying sample barcodes and UMIs). TCRdb re-called the 5' RACE reads through MiXCR, storing one row per CDR3 protein. Of some 280,000 distinct CDR3 sequences in the sample, around 15% were seen once. This sample was taken from a study of T-cell memory formation after mild COVID-19. On the study more broadly: Most TCR clusters belonged to a single donor.

Study-wide points: Whereas later expanders leaned CD4+, clones contracting day 15 to 85 showed a balanced CD4/CD8 makeup. SARS-CoV-2 specificity of second-wave clones peaking day 37 was unconfirmed.

V was trimmed by 5 bases and J by 6 bases, leaving 7 bases between them. The CDR3 is 12 amino acids. Germline V gene lookup returns CDR1 SEHNR and CDR2 FQNEAQ (reference sequence). This clonotype originated in a man aged 18 to 29 who had mild COVID-19 (a few samples of this study predate the infection). Cell type and time point are not known. This chain connects TRBV7-9 to TRBJ1-4; no reliable D call. Sequencing was performed on PBMCs or a T cell subset sorted from them (not recorded which). CDR3 nucleotide sequence: TGTGCCAGCAGCAACCCCGATGAAAAACTGTTTTTT. As protein: CASSNPDEKLFF.